Listed below are T cell receptor beta chains from one sample, sequenced in a study of CD8+ T cells in alopecia areata. Profiling relied on immunoSEQ multiplex PCR, and the TCRdb table lists in-frame clones only, not all of them. This sample has about 210,000 clones, with about 64% found just once. The sequencing here drew on CD4+ T cells sorted from blood, taken at week 4, from a patient treated with tofacitinib. These receptors all stem from a human donor with alopecia areata. The CDR3 runs from the conserved cysteine through the conserved F or W.

>TRBJ1-2|14|TRBV5-6
CASSLSGVPYGYTF
>TRBJ2-1|12|TRBV7-2
CASSLGHVEQFF
>TRBJ2-3|14|TRBV5-1
CASSFRTSGDTQYF
>TRBJ1-1|15|TRBV6-6
CASSYTGQSNTEAFF
>TRBJ1-2|12|TRBV30
CAWTGVSYGYTF
>TRBJ2-4|13|TRBV4-3
CASSQDTKNIQYF
>TRBJ2-1|13|TRBV29-1
CSVVATSGGRQFF
>TRBJ1-6|11|TRBV30
CAWSTTSPLHF
>TRBJ2-3|15|TRBV30
CAWRPTAGVADTQYF
>TRBJ2-3|14|TRBV29-1
CSVDTGGWTDTQYF
>TRBJ1-1|13|TRBV30
CAWIISGTGEAFF
>TRBJ2-3|13|TRBV5-4
CASSLAQTDTQYF
>TRBJ1-1|16|TRBV4-2
CASSQGPDLRDTEAFF
>TRBJ2-7|14|TRBV28
CASSLGGSSYEQYF
>TRBJ2-1|16|TRBV6-5
CASSYLAGGRYNEQFF
>TRBJ2-7|15|TRBV19
CASSIDGTGSYEQYF
>TRBJ1-5|14|TRBV25-1
CASSEWGNNQPQHF
>TRBJ2-5|15|TRBV5-1
CASIPGTGGQETQYF
>TRBJ1-5|16|TRBV4-1
CASSQVVTGSNQPQHF
>TRBJ1-2|10|TRBV20-1
CSASRDGYTF
>TRBJ1-4|14|TRBV29-1
CSARDGTTNEKLFF
>TRBJ2-7|13|TRBV29-1
CSVGTASTYEQYF
>TRBJ1-2|12|TRBV10-3
CATQGGDYGYTF
>TRBJ2-1|12|TRBV7-2
CASGWGDNEQFF
>TRBJ2-3|15|TRBV7-8
CASSLGFGLGDTQYF
>TRBJ2-7|15|TRBV4-1
CASSQGTGDLYEQYF
>TRBJ1-2|13|TRBV30
CAWSPDSLYGYTF
>TRBJ1-1|13|TRBV7-2
CASSLGYLVEAFF
>TRBJ2-2|13|TRBV15
CATSRDVTGELFF
>TRBJ2-2|13|TRBV9
CASSPGQSGELFF
>TRBJ1-2|16|TRBV5-6
CASSFTTTSANYGYTF
>TRBJ1-2|15|TRBV14
CASSQEWRTNYGYTF
>TRBJ2-7|12|TRBV29-1
CSVELAGYEQYF
>TRBJ1-5|17|TRBV30
CAWSVLGTGISNQPQHF
>TRBJ2-5|14|TRBV5-1
CASSLTGRGETQYF
>TRBJ2-2|14|TRBV7-6
CASSTSTSSGELFF
>TRBJ2-3|17|TRBV5-1
CASSLYMRAGNTDTQYF
>TRBJ2-2|12|TRBV4-2
CAAGGNTGELFF
>TRBJ2-3|14|TRBV6-1
CASSRASGGAAQYF
>TRBJ1-5|15|TRBV7-9
CASSPDGRSNQPQHF
>TRBJ2-1|14|TRBV7-2
CASRERGGFNEQFF
>TRBJ2-3|16|TRBV5-6
CASSFALAGGTDTQYF
>TRBJ1-1|16|TRBV30
CAWSFRTGVRNTEAFF
>TRBJ2-7|15|TRBV11-2
CASSTNNGQGYEQYF
>TRBJ1-5|15|TRBV10-3
CAISNQGASGEPQHF
>TRBJ1-6|13|TRBV7-9
CASSLDLNSPLHF
>TRBJ2-5|13|TRBV5-6
CASSPIMAETQYF
>TRBJ2-5|16|TRBV11-3
CASSTHLQGNQETQYF
>TRBJ1-1|15|TRBV18
CASSPSGPGGTEAFF
>TRBJ1-4|15|TRBV4-2
CASRESTGGIEKLFF
>TRBJ1-6|15|TRBV18
CASSRGQGQNSPLHF
>TRBJ1-4|14|TRBV7-8
CASSPDSAGEKLFF